These 15 T cell receptor beta chains share one sample of origin, sequenced in a study of early T cells in non-severe SARS-CoV-2 infection. MiXCR, applied by TCRdb to the 5' RACE reads, yields one record per CDR3 protein. The sample consists of some 63,000 distinct CDR3 sequences, roughly 13% of them appearing once. The sample consisted of whole blood. These receptors came from an adult who was a healthcare worker with PCR-confirmed SARS-CoV-2 infection or an uninfected control (not recorded which).

The gene calls are TRBV28 and TRBJ2-7; TRBD1 matches at 9 bases. This CDR3 region has 15 residues. Losses at the gene ends were 6 bases for V and 5 bases for J; bases not matched to a gene: 11. In germline, CDR1 is MDHEN, CDR2 SYDVKM. The CDR3 region is CASRELQQGAHEQYF. CDR3 nucleotide sequence: TGTGCCAGCAGGGAGCTCCAACAGGGGGCTCACGAGCAGTACTTC.

This clonotype was picked up a small number of times. The DNA for the CDR3 is TGTGCCAGCAGCTTTGACCCTACAGGGAGCGGCTACACCTTC. Its protein product is CASSFDPTGSGYTF. The chain uses TRBV12-3 or TRBV12-4 and TRBJ1-2, with D tentatively TRBD1 (6 bases). This CDR3 has 14 residues. Trimming removed 6 bases at V and 8 bases at J, with 19 bases between.

This clonotype was counted ten times or more. The rearrangement joins TRBV12-3 or TRBV12-4 to TRBJ2-7; 8 positions agree with TRBD2. This CDR3 spans 16 amino acids. Losses at the gene ends were 4 bases for V and 6 bases for J; bases not matched to a gene: 14. CDR3 DNA sequence: TGTGCCAGCAGTTACCCCGGGGGGGAGTCTCACGGCGAGCAGTACTTC. Amino acids: CASSYPGGESHGEQYF.

The chain recombines TRBV12-3 or TRBV12-4 with TRBJ2-3; no reliable D call. The germline V and J ends were trimmed by 2 bases and 3 bases, with 6 bases remaining between them. CDR3 length equals 13 residues. This CDR3 reads CASSLPETDTQYF. Here the CDR3 DNA reads TGTGCCAGCAGTTTACCCGAAACAGATACGCAGTATTTT.

This clonotype ranks as medium-sized. The rearrangement joins TRBV2 to TRBJ1-5; no clear D gene. From germline, CDR1 is SNHLY and CDR2 FYNNEI. CDR3 length: 16 residues. V lost 2 bases and J lost 0, with 11 bases in between. The CDR3 region has the DNA TGTGCCAGCAGTGAACTTGGCGGGAATAGCAATCAGCCCCAGCATTTT. Translated: CASSELGGNSNQPQHF.

This clonotype occurred many times. This chain connects TRBV5-4 to TRBJ1-4, with unresolved D. Germline lookup yields CDR1 SGHNT and CDR2 YYREEE (reference sequence). Trimming left V 4 bases short and J 5 bases short, with 15 bases between. CDR3 length: 15 amino acids. DNA of the CDR3: TGTGCCAGCAGCCTACGGGGTGCTTCGAATGAAAAACTGTTTTTT. As protein: CASSLRGASNEKLFF.

This clonotype was seen repeatedly, ten times or more. The chain combines TRBV4-1 with TRBJ1-1; D call uncertain. V was pared by 1 base and J by 3 bases, with 15 bases between. CDR1 is MGHRA and CDR2 is YSYEKL in the germline V gene. The CDR3 contains 16 residues. CDR3: CASSQVGVRPDTEAFF. For the CDR3, the DNA is TGCGCCAGCAGCCAAGTTGGGGTCCGCCCGGACACTGAAGCTTTCTTT.

The chain links TRBV5-5 to TRBJ1-4, with 9 bases that match TRBD1. The CDR3 totals 15 residues. From germline, CDR1 is SGHKS and CDR2 YYEKEE (reference sequence). The V gene end was trimmed by 4 bases and the J gene end by 4 bases; junction bases not matched to a gene: 5. CDR3 DNA: TGTGCCAGCAGCCCCTTGGACAGGGGTAATGAAAAACTGTTTTTT. This gives the protein CASSPLDRGNEKLFF.

This clonotype was detected only a few times. The chain employs TRBV20-1 and TRBJ1-2; D is possibly TRBD1 (5 bases). Trimming shortened V by 4 bases and J by 4 bases, and 19 bases separated the two germline ends. Per the germline V gene, CDR1 is DFQATT and CDR2 is SNEGSKA (reference sequence). The CDR3 length is 15 residues. The CDR3 spells CSATHGRGRSYGYTF. The DNA of the CDR3 is TGCAGTGCTACTCACGGGAGGGGTAGAAGCTATGGCTACACCTTC.

This clonotype was observed many times. The rearrangement uses TRBV5-6 and TRBJ1-1; D gene uncertain. The CDR3 extends over 14 amino acids. The V end was cut by 0 bases, the J end by 1 base, with 7 bases between. Germline assignment: CDR1 SGHDT and CDR2 YYEEEE. CDR3 nucleotides: TGTGCCAGCAGCTTGGCCGGTCAGAACACTGAAGCTTTCTTT. This translates into CASSLAGQNTEAFF.

This clonotype was counted ten times or more. This chain joins TRBV20-1 and TRBJ1-1, with 8 bases fitting TRBD1. CDR3 length: 13 amino acids. The V segment lost 5 bases and the J segment 5 bases; nucleotides outside the gene matches: 7. In germline, CDR1 is DFQATT, CDR2 SNEGSKA (reference sequence). CDR3 in amino acids: CSAPGQGWTEAFF. CDR3 nucleotide sequence: TGCAGTGCTCCCGGACAGGGTTGGACTGAAGCTTTCTTT.

On this clonotype itself: This could be a read error, since a much larger clone is one nucleotide away. The final CDR3 position lacks the conserved phenylalanine or tryptophan, pointing to a likely read error. This chain joins TRBV20-1 and TRBJ1-2; D is unclear. Trimming stripped 7 bases from V and 8 bases from J, with 14 bases between. The germline V gene encodes CDR1 DFQATT and CDR2 SNEGSKA (reference sequence). The CDR3 is 11 amino acids. The CDR3 here is CSVTKGLGYTL. The CDR3 nucleotides are TGCAGTGTCACAAAAGGGTTAGGCTACACCTTA.

This clonotype was detected many times. V gene TRBV4-1 combines with J gene TRBJ1-4; TRBD1 agrees at 7 bases. The V gene's germline CDR1 is MGHRA and CDR2 YSYEKL. Germline trimming cut 4 bases from V and 5 bases from J; bases unmatched to any gene: 4. The CDR3 loop spans 14 amino acids. CDR3 amino acids: CASSPTGPNEKLFF. Written as DNA, the CDR3 is TGCGCCAGCAGCCCGACAGGGCCAAATGAAAAACTGTTTTTT.

A word on this clonotype: Sequence at one end of the junction differs from germline and may be a read error. V is TRBV6-6 and J is TRBJ2-3, with D hard to call. The length of the CDR3 is 12 residues. Germline V gene data show CDR1 as MNHNY and CDR2 as SVGAGI (reference sequence). The CDR3 bases are TGTGCCAACAGTCCCACCACAGATACGCAGTATTTT. Amino acids: CANSPTTDTQYF.

This clonotype is deemed medium-sized. The chain has TRBV5-1 and TRBJ2-2; weak D call: TRBD2 (6 bases). CDR1 SGHRS and CDR2 YFSETQ come from the germline V gene. CDR3 size: 16 residues. The V end lost 4 bases, the J end lost 0 bases, and 13 bases lay between the germline ends. Here the CDR3 reads CASSPRGQANTGELFF. CDR3 bases: TGCGCCAGCAGCCCGCGGGGCCAAGCGAACACCGGGGAGCTGTTTTTT.